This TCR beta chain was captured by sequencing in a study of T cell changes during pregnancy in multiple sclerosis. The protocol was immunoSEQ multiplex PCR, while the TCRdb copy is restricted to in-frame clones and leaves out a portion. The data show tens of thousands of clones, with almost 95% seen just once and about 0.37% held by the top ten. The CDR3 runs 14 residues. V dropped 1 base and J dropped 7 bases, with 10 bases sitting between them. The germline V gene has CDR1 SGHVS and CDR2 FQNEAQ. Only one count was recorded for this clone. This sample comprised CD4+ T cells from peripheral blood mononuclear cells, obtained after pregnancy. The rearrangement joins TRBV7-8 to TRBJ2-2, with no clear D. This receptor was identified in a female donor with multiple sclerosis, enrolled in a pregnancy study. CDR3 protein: CASSLVGSGGELFF. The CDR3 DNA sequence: TGTGCCAGCAGCTTAGTCGGGTCTGGCGGGGAGCTGTTTTTT.